A single count supports the clone carrying this T cell receptor (beta chain). The authors ran a second PCR of about 7 to 11 cycles using a sample-barcoded 5' primer and a J-beta primer mix. Each of the cDNA molecules was tagged by a template-switch adaptor with 12 random nucleotides. Using its own MiXCR run on the 5' RACE reads, TCRdb lists one record per CDR3 protein. The table has some 1.5 million distinct CDR3 sequences, roughly 27% seen once. This CDR3 region has 12 residues. J was trimmed by 10 bases and V by 3 bases; bases with no gene match: 5. From germline, CDR1 is DFQATT and CDR2 SNEGSKA (reference sequence). Isolation yielded PBMCs, at least 7 million per sample, in every case. This entry is derived from a study of blood T cells in healthy people across ages. Study overall: Per every two T cells, about one barcoded beta molecule was captured by template switching.

This chain links TRBV20-1 with TRBJ1-4; the match to TRBD1 covers 7 bases. Sequencing was done on a sample of blood. The TCR sequence derives from a woman under 40 in good health. The CDR3 DNA follows: TGCAGTGCTAGTCCCCCAGGGGGAAAACTGTTTTTT. Its protein product is CSASPPGGKLFF.